This TCR beta chain was profiled in a study of T cells after yellow fever vaccination. TCRdb re-called the 5' RACE reads through MiXCR, storing one row per CDR3 protein. Counted here are about 58,000 distinct CDR3 sequences, around 6.1% occurring once; the ten biggest clones make up less than 40%. This clonotype was recorded many times. This CDR3 region has 18 residues. Germline loops: CDR1 SGHTA, CDR2 FQGTGA. The V and J ends lost 4 bases and 6 bases respectively, with 26 bases between them. Sequences were derived from PBMCs, either bulk or a sorted T-cell subset (CD4+, CD8+, memory, or dextramer-sorted; not recorded which), sampled on the day of the yellow fever booster vaccination. The V gene is TRBV7-3, the J gene TRBJ2-3, with D hard to call. The receptor was isolated from a man aged 18-30 years who received the YFV17D yellow fever vaccine. DNA of the CDR3: TGTGCCAGCAGCTACCCGGGTGCGTCGACCCCGCAGTCGGATACGCAGTATTTT. This translates into CASSYPGASTPQSDTQYF.